This TCR beta chain was retrieved from a study of cytomegalovirus exposure and HLA in healthy donors listed by TCRdb under 2017. As for the study more broadly: According to an earlier analysis of 587 of the donors, 150 million to 200 million T cells yielded 90 million to 140 million unique TCR beta sequences and around 280 Gb of sequence data. Genome-wide SNP genotypes for about 60% of the 666 donors were used in a later genetic analysis, which treated that subset as a discovery cohort. About 300 gigabases of sequencing data and 75 million to 85 million unique TCR sequences made up an early release that covered several hundred HLA-typed donors. The study used immunosequencing to profile the T cell repertoires of about 670 subjects and linked those repertoires to cytomegalovirus serostatus. To decide whether each TCR beta V gene segment behaved as functional or pseudogenic, an earlier analysis of 587 of the donors relied on high-throughput TCR beta sequencing. Of the 300 to 450 genotyped donors, 81% were placed in the genetic ancestry cluster associated with self-reported Caucasian donors. Typing coverage differed by locus: A, B, C, DRB1 and DQB1 were typed in about 620-640 donors, DQA1 in roughly 500, DPA1 in 600 to 610, and DPB1 in 400 to 490. Donor age, sex, ethnicity and CMV serostatus were collected together with the repertoire data. On average, around 240,000 unique TCR beta nucleotide sequences were sequenced per donor among more than 350 genotyped donors of the cohort, with roughly 18% of those sequences being non-productive. A later analysis re-examined previously published TCR beta repertoires from more than 600 donors and added high-resolution HLA genotyping to investigate patterns of TCR occurrence. In the later analysis, no new phenotypic data were used to find candidate immune exposures; instead, reliance was placed on TCR beta sequences and their occurrence across donors. A handful of DR-DQ haplotypes were handled as single units for association and clustering because linkage in the cohort was strong. The aim of the study was to test whether cataloging public T cell receptors could identify signatures of past pathogen exposure. All discovery cohort repertoires had been generated on a single sequencing platform. Besides the first cohort of 500 to 700 subjects, a separate validation cohort made up of roughly 130 different subjects was used. Both class I and class II loci were covered by HLA typing, at four-digit resolution. The study combined high-throughput TCR immunosequencing, statistical association of individual TCRs with disease status, and machine learning to predict cytomegalovirus infection status.

Looking up the germline V gene yields CDR1 LGHNA and CDR2 YSLEER. Deletion took 8 bases off V and 0 bases off J, with a span of 10 bases between the germline ends. The CDR3 runs 13 residues from the cysteine to the phenylalanine. Only CDR3 DNA is held: 39 bases, read in frame from base 1. Broad study findings and their caveats: In a later analysis, most CMV-associated TCR beta chains were found to appear HLA-restricted, with HLA associations seemingly driven largely by CMV exposure. The only immune exposure information available for the cohort was CMV serostatus. In a later analysis, HLA-associated TCR beta chains were found to be more clonally expanded and to have lower generation probabilities than equally common non-associated chains. HLA typing was unavailable for some donors at each locus, so association tests used only the typed subset. When HLA alleles, especially DR and DQ, strongly co-occurred, TCR associations were difficult to assign to individual alleles. Cytomegalovirus status was reported to be diagnosed by the classifier with high specificity and sensitivity in both the original and validation cohorts. A further reported finding was that TCR beta sequences accurately predicted the HLA-A and HLA-B alleles for most subjects in the first cohort. A cluster of highly shared sequence variants was judged likely to represent a technical artifact of the sequencing pipeline. The presence/absence analyses assumed that sequencing depth was roughly uniform across donors, and that assumption may not be true. V-gene and J-gene trimming of TCR beta chains was associated with a missense DCLRE1C variant in a later genetic analysis, and the association was replicated in an independent cohort. In an earlier analysis of about 600 of the donors, most TCR beta V segments appeared in productive rearrangements about 90% or about 30% of the time, broadly matching IMGT annotations. In a later genetic analysis, fewer N-insertions in productive TCRs were reported among donors in an Asian-associated ancestry cluster than the roughly 710-donor mean. A few of the identified cytomegalovirus-associated TCR beta chains were confirmed in vitro to be specific for cytomegalovirus antigens. In this cohort, only TCR beta chains were sequenced, and detectable features were limited by the absence of alpha or paired-chain data. Because counts were too low, 15 to 20 rarely observed V segments, including chromosome 9 orphons, were excluded from the earlier analysis of 500 to 700 of the donors. In a later analysis, about 16,000 TCR beta sequences were associated with specific HLA alleles at a false discovery rate of 0.05. The study listed 164 TCR beta chains as associated with cytomegalovirus. In a later analysis, TCR association rates were found to vary across HLA loci, with the most associated TCRs seen for DRB1 alleles and the fewest for HLA-C alleles. The 87-base-pair reads could not distinguish some IMGT-functional V segments, including TRBV6-2 and TRBV6-3, so those segments were excluded. The authors suggested that the approach could potentially be extended to other disease states and immunological phenotypes. Correlated functional status among segregating V segments might reflect linkage disequilibrium, but an unknown experimental factor could not be ruled out. Across donors, most TCR sequences were observed very rarely, whereas some public TCRs were present in many individuals. According to a later analysis, parvovirus B19, influenza, CMV and Epstein-Barr virus appeared linked to several top co-occurrence clusters.

The cohort consisted of hundreds of healthy bone marrow donors. Cohort members were all nominally healthy when sampled, although unrecorded immune exposures were likely present. The donor tested CMV seropositive, placing the donor among the 289 seropositive members of the cohort. Every donor gave a peripheral blood sample, and the peripheral blood mononuclear cells from that sample were used for TCR beta sequencing. Genomic DNA extraction from the blood cell samples was performed with the Qiagen DNeasy Blood Extraction Kit. In regard to this clone: The clone's antigen remains unknown. Per-base qualities were not stored, and no clone one base away is much larger.

The library relied on the immunoSEQ multiplex PCR assay. For the multiplex PCR, a mixture combining 60 forward primers for TCR Vbeta segments and 13 reverse primers for TCR Jbeta segments was used. A multiplex PCR assay on genomic DNA amplified the CDR3 region of rearranged TCR beta genes. Amplified TCR beta libraries were sequenced as 87-base-pair reads on the Illumina HiSeq System. In the source study's methods: A later analysis tallied tens of millions of unique TCR beta chains across the 666 repertoires, and about 12 million of those chains were shared by two or more donors. A nearest-neighbor algorithm error-corrected the raw reads and collapsed the reads into unique sequences, merging closely related sequences to remove PCR and sequencing errors. Alignment of CDR3 sequences to IMGT reference sequences was used to assign V, D and J gene segments. Each retained sequence needed at least a six-nucleotide match to both a V gene segment and a J gene segment. A rearrangement was called productive if the CDR3 had no stop codons and remained in frame with V and J, and every other rearrangement was called non-productive. CDR3 was defined by IMGT convention, running from the second conserved V-encoded cysteine to the conserved J-encoded phenylalanine. Sequences without an unambiguous match to a single V gene segment were excluded from the earlier analysis of about 630 of the donors. An earlier analysis of 587 of the donors classified V segments as functional when productive rearrangements were above 56.7% and as segregating when the standard deviation between donors was above 5%. A statistical classification framework was built for diagnosing cytomegalovirus status from the catalog of TCR beta chain sequences. V and J gene assignment, in a later analysis, came from comparing TCR nucleotide sequences with IMGT/GENE-DB human TR gene sequences. Using the TCRdist pipeline, a later analysis assigned CDR3 sequences along with most-parsimonious VDJ recombination scenarios. In a later analysis, every TCR beta chain was defined by the combination of its CDR3 amino acid sequence and its V-gene family, and reads without a unique V-gene family were dropped. In a later analysis, fewer than 650 highly shared, low-generation-probability nucleotide sequences were removed to address suspected cross-contamination and a sequencing artifact. In a later analysis, a clonal expansion index for each public chain was calculated from normalized within-repertoire ranks of inferred template counts. In a later analysis, generation probabilities were computed using a VDJ recombination model fitted to out-of-frame rearrangements, and the results were checked against IGoR. In a later analysis, TCR-TCR, TCR-HLA and TCR-CMV co-occurrence was scored with hypergeometric tests, and a repertoire-size bias correction was applied to TCR pairs. False discovery rates were estimated in a later analysis by permuting HLA or CMV assignments 20 times. In a later analysis, co-occurring TCRs were grouped using DBSCAN, and TCRdist sequence similarity was added for clustering within HLA-allele-positive subsets. Repertoires with fewer than 30,000 or more than 120,000 public chains, plus five repertoires with anomalous nucleotide sharing, were excluded from co-occurrence clustering. Held by TCRdb, this immuneACCESS table contains in-frame sequences only and omits some clones. Under half of the omission traces to an unresolved V gene where checked; the cause of the rest is unknown. V and J calls and clone size follow that table, whereas D and trimming were derived from the DNA. Present in this sample are some 57,000 clones, around 70% of which were seen just once. 19% of the sample belongs to the ten largest clones.

This clonotype was sampled from a woman aged 55 to 70 in good health and CMV-seropositive. The V and J genes are TRBV4-3 and TRBJ1-2; TRBD1 is possibly the D segment (5 matching bases). The sample consisted of PBMCs. The CDR3 here reads CASQGHSNYGYTF. In nucleotide form, the sequence is TGCGCCAGCCAGGGTCACTCTAACTATGGCTACACCTTC.